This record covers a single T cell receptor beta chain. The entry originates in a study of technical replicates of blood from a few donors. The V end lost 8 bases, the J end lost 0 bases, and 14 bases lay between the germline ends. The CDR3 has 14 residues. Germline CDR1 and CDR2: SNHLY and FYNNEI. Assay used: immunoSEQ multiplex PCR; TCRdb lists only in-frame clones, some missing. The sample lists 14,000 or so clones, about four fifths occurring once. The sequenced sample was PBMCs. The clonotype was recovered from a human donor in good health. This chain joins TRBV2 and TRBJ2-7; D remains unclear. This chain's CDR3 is CASSTLTLSYEQYF. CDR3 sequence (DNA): TGTGCCAGCTCTACCCTGACTCTCTCCTACGAGCAGTACTTC.